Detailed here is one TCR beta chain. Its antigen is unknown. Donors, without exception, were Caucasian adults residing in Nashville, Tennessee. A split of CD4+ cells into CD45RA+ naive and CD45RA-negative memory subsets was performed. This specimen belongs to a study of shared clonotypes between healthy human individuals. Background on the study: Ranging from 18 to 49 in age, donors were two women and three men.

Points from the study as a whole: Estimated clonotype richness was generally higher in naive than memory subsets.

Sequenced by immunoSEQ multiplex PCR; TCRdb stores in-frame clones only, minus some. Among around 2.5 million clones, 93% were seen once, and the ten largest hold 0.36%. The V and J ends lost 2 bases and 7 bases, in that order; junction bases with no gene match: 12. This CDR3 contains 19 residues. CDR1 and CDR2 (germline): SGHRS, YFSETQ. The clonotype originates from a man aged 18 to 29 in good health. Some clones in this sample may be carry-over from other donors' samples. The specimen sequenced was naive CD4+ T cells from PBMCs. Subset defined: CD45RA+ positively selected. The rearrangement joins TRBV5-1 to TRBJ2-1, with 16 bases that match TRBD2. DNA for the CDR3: TGCGCCAGCAGCTTACCGGGACTAGCGGGAGGGCCGGCTAGAAATGAGCAGTTCTTC. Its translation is CASSLPGLAGGPARNEQFF. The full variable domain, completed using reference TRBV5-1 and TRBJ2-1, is KAGVTQTPRYLIKTRGQQVTLSCSPISGHRSVSWYQQTPGQGLQFLFEYFSETQRNKGNFPGRFSGRQFSNSRSEMNVSTLELGDSALYLCASSLPGLAGGPARNEQFFGPGTRLTVL.